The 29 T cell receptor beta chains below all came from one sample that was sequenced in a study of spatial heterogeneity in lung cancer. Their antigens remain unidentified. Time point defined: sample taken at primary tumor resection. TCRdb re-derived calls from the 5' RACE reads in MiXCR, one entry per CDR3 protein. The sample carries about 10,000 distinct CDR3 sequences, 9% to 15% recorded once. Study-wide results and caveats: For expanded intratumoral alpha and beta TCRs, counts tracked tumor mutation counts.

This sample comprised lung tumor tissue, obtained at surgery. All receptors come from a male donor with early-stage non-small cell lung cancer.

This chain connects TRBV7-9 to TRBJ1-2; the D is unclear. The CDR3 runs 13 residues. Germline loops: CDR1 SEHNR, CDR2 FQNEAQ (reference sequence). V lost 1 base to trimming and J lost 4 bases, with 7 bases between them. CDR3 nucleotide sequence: TGTGCCAGCAGCTTAGGCCAGATCTATGGCTACACCTTC. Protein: CASSLGQIYGYTF.

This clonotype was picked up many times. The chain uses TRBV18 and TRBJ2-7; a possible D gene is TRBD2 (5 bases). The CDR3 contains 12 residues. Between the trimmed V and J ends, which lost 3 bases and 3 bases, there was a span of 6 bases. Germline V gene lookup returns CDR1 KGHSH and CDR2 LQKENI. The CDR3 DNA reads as TGTGCCAGCTCACCTCGGGGCTACGAGCAGTACTTC. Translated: CASSPRGYEQYF.

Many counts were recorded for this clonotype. The CDR3 region has the DNA TGTGCCAGCAGCCCCCAACCGACTAGCGGGAGAAACAATGAGCAGTTCTTC. It yields the protein CASSPQPTSGRNNEQFF. The rearrangement uses TRBV6-5 and TRBJ2-1; 12 bases fit TRBD2. V was pared by 6 bases and J by 5 bases, with 11 bases of the junction left unmatched. Germline CDR1 and CDR2: MNHEY and SVGAGI. There are 17 residues in the CDR3.

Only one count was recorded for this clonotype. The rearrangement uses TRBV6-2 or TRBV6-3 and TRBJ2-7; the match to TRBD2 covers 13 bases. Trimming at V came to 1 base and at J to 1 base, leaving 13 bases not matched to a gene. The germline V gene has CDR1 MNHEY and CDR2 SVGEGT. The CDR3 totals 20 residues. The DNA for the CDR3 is TGTGCCAGCAGTTACTACGGACTAGCGGGAGTATGGGCCGGATCCTACGAGCAGTACGTC. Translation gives CASSYYGLAGVWAGSYEQYV.

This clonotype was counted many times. The CDR3 DNA is TGTGCCAGCTCTGCCACTAGCGGGTCGTACAATGAGCAGTTCTTC. Amino acids: CASSATSGSYNEQFF. The chain joins TRBV6-4 to TRBJ2-1; 9 bases map to TRBD2. The CDR3 has 15 residues. The germline CDR1 and CDR2 sequences are MRHNA and SNTAGT. Trimming took 8 bases from V and 4 from J; bases not matched to a gene: 9.

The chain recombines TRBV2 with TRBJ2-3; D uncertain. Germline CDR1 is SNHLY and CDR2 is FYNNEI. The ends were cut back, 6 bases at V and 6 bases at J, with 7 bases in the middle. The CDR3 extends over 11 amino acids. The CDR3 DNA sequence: TGTGCCAGCAGCCCGTACGATACGCAGTATTTT. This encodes CASSPYDTQYF.

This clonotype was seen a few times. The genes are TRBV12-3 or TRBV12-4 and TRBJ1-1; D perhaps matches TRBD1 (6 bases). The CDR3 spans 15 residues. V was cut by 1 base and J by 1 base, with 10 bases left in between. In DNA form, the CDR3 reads TGTGCCAGCAGTTTAGGATCAGGGGCGAACACTGAAGCTTTCTTT. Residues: CASSLGSGANTEAFF.

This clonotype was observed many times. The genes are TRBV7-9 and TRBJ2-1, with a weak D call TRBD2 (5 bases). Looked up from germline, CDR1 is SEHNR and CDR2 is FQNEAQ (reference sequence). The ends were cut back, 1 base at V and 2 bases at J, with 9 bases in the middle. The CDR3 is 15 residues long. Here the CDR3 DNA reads TGTGCCAGCAGCTTAGTAGCGTCTCCCTACAATGAGCAGTTCTTC. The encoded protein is CASSLVASPYNEQFF.

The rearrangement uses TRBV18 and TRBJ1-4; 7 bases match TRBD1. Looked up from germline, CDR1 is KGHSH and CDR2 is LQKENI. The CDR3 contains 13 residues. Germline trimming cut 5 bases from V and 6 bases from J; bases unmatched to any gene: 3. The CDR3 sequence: CASSSGQDEKLFF. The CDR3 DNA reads TGTGCCAGCTCATCCGGACAGGATGAAAAACTGTTTTTT.

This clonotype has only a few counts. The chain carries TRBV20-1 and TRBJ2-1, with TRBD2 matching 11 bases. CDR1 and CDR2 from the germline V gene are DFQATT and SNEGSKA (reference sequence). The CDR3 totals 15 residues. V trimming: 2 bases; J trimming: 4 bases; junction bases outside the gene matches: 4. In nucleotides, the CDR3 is TGCAGTGCTAGAAAGACTAGCGGGATATACAATGAGCAGTTCTTC. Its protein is CSARKTSGIYNEQFF.

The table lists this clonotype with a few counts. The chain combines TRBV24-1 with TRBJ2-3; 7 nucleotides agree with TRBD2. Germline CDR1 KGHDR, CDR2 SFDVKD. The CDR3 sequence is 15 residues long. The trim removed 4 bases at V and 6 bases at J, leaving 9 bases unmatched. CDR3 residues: CATSEDSPGGDTQYF. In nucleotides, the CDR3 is TGTGCCACCAGTGAGGATTCTCCGGGAGGTGATACGCAGTATTTT.

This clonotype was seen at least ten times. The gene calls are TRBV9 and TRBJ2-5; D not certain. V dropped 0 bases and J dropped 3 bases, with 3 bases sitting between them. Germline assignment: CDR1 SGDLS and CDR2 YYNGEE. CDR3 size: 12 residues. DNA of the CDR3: TGTGCCAGCAGCGTAGCTGAAGAGACCCAGTACTTC. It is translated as CASSVAEETQYF.

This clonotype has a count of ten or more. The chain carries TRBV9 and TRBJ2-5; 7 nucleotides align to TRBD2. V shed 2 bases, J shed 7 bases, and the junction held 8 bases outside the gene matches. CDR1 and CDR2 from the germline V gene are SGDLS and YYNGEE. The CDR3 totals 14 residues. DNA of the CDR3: TGTGCCAGCAGCGTGAGGGAGGGATTAGGGACCCAGTACTTC. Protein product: CASSVREGLGTQYF.

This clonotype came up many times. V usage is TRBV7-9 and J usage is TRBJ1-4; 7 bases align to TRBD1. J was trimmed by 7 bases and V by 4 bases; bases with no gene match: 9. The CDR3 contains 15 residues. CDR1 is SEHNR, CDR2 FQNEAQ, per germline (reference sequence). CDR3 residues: CASSSMGGQLEKLFF. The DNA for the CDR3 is TGTGCCAGCAGCTCCATGGGGGGACAGCTTGAAAAACTGTTTTTT.

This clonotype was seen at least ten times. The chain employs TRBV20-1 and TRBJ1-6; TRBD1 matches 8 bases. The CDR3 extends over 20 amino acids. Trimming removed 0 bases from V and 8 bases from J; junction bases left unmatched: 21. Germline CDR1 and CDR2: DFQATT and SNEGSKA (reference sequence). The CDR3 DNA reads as TGCAGTGCTAGAGATCCCTACTGGGGCGCAGGGGGCATAGATTATTCACCCCTCCACTTT. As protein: CSARDPYWGAGGIDYSPLHF.

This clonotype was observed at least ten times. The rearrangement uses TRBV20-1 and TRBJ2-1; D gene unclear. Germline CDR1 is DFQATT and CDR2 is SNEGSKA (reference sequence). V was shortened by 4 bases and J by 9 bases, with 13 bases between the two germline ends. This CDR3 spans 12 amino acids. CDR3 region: CSAIDNEPEQFF. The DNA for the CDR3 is TGCAGTGCTATTGACAACGAGCCTGAGCAGTTCTTC.

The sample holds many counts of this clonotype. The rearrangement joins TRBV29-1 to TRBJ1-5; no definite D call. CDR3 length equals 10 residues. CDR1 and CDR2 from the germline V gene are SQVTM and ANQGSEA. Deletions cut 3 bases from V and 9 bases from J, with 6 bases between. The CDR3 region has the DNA TGCAGCGTTGACCTGCCGCCCCAGCATTTT. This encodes CSVDLPPQHF.

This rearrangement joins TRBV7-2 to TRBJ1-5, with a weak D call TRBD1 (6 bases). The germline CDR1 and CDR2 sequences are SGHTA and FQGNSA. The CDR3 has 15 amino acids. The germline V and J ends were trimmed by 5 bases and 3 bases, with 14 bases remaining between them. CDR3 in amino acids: CASSPHDRNNQPQHF. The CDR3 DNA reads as TGTGCCAGCAGCCCCCACGACAGGAACAATCAGCCCCAGCATTTT.

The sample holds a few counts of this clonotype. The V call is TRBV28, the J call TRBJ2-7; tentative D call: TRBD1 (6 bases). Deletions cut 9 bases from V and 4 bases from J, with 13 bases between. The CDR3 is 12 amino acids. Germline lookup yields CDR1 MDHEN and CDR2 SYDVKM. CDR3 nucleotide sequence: TGTGCCAGTGGACAGTTGGGGTACGAGCAGTACTTC. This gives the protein CASGQLGYEQYF.

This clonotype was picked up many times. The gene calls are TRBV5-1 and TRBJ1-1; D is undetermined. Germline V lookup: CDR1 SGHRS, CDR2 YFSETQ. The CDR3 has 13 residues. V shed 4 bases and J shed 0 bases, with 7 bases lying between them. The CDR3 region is CASSEVMNTEAFF. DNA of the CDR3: TGCGCCAGCAGCGAAGTCATGAACACTGAAGCTTTCTTT. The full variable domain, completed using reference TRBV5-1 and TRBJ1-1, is KAGVTQTPRYLIKTRGQQVTLSCSPISGHRSVSWYQQTPGQGLQFLFEYFSETQRNKGNFPGRFSGRQFSNSRSEMNVSTLELGDSALYLCASSEVMNTEAFFGQGTRLTVV.

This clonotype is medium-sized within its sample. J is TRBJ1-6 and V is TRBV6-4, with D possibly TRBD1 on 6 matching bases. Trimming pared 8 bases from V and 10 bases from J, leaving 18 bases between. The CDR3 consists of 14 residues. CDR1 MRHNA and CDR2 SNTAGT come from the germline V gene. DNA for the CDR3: TGTGCCAGCTGGGCTGGGACATTGAGGTCACCCCTCCACTTT. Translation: CASWAGTLRSPLHF.

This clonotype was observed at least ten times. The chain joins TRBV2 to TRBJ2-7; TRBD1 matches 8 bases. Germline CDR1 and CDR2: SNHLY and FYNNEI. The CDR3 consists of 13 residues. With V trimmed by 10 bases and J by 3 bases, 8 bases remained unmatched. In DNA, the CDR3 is TGTGCCACCGGACAGGGACCGCGCTACGAGCAGTACTTC. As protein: CATGQGPRYEQYF. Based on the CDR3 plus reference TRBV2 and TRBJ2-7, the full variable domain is EPEVTQTPSHQVTQMGQEVILRCVPISNHLYFYWYRQILGQKVEFLVSFYNNEISEKSEIFDDQFSVERPDGSNFTLKIRSTKLEDSAMYFCATGQGPRYEQYFGPGTRLTVT.

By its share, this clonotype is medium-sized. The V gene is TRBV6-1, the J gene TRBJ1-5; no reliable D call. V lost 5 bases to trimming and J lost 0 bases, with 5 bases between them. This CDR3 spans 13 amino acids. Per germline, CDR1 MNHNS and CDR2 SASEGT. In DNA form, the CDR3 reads TGTGCCAGCAGTTTACATAGCAATCAGCCCCAGCATTTT. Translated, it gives CASSLHSNQPQHF.

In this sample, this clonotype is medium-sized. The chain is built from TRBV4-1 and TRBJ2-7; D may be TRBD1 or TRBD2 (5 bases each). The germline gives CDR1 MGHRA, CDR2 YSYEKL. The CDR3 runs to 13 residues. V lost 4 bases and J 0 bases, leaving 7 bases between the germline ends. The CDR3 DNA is TGCGCCAGCAGCCCGGGGCCCTCCTACGAGCAGTACTTC. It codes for CASSPGPSYEQYF.

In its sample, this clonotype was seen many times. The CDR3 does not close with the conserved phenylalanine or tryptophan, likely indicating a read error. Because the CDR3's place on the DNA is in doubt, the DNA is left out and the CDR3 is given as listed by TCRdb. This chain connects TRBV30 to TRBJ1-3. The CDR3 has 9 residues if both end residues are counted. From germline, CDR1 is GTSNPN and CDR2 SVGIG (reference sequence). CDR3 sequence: CAWRGQALG.

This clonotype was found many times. The CDR3 spells CASSPTGNSNQPQHF. The CDR3 DNA follows: TGTGCCAGCAGTCCAACAGGGAATAGCAATCAGCCCCAGCATTTT. The chain has TRBV28 and TRBJ1-5, with D possibly being TRBD1 (6 bases). CDR3 length: 15 amino acids. Germline V gene lookup returns CDR1 MDHEN and CDR2 SYDVKM. Trimming pared 5 bases from V and 0 bases from J, leaving 11 bases between.

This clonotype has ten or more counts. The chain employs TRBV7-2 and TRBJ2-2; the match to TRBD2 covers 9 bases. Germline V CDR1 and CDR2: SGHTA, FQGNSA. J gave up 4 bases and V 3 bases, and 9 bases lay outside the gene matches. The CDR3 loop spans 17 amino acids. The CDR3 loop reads CASSFFSAGGATGELFF. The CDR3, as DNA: TGTGCCAGCAGCTTTTTTTCAGCGGGAGGCGCCACCGGGGAGCTGTTTTTT.

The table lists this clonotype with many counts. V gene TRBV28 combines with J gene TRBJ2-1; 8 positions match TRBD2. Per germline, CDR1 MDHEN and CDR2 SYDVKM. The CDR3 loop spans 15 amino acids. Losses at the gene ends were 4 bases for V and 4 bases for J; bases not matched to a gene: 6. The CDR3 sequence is CASSSLAGGYNEQFF. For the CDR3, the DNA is TGTGCCAGCAGTTCCTTGGCGGGAGGATACAATGAGCAGTTCTTC. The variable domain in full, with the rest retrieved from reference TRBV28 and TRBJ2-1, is DVKVTQSSRYLVKRTGEKVFLECVQDMDHENMFWYRQDPGLGLRLIYFSYDVKMKEKGDIPEGYSVSREKKERFSLILESASTNQTSMYLCASSSLAGGYNEQFFGPGTRLTVL.

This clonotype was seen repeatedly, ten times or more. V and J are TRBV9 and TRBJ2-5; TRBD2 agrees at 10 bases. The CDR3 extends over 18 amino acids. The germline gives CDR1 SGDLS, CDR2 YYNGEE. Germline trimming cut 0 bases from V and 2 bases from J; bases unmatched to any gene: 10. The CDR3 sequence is CASSVGTSGSHSQETQYF. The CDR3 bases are TGTGCCAGCAGCGTAGGGACTAGCGGCAGCCATTCTCAAGAGACCCAGTACTTC.